A single sample gave rise to the 14 T cell receptor beta chains below, sequenced in a study of cytomegalovirus exposure and HLA in healthy donors. Profiling relied on immunoSEQ multiplex PCR, and the TCRdb table lists in-frame clones only, not all of them. The profile covers tens of thousands of clones, with approximately 88% appearing a single time and 12% taken by the ten largest. Sequenced material: PBMCs. The receptors were gathered from a woman between 18 and 29 years old in good health and CMV-seropositive.

This chain uses TRBV2 with TRBJ2-5; 14 bases line up with TRBD2. Germline CDR1 is SNHLY and CDR2 is FYNNEI. V shed 1 base, J shed 5 bases, and the junction held 3 bases outside the gene matches. The CDR3 loop spans 16 amino acids. CDR3 in DNA: TGTGCCAGCAGTGAAGGGACTAGCGGGGGGCGGGAGACCCAGTACTTC. Protein: CASSEGTSGGRETQYF.

V and J are TRBV4-1 and TRBJ2-1; 7 bases are a match to TRBD2. The CDR3 loop spans 17 amino acids. Germline V gene sequence: CDR1 MGHRA, CDR2 YSYEKL. The V and J ends lost 2 bases and 1 base, in that order; junction bases with no gene match: 8. This CDR3 reads CASSQRTGRGSYNEQFF. In DNA form, the CDR3 reads TGCGCCAGCAGCCAACGGACGGGGAGGGGATCCTACAATGAGCAGTTCTTC.

The gene calls are TRBV11-3 and TRBJ2-2, with TRBD1 identical over 7 bases. With V trimmed by 4 bases and J by 2 bases, 4 bases remained unmatched. This CDR3 is built from 15 residues. In germline, CDR1 is SGHNT, CDR2 YENEEA. CDR3 loop: CASSSDRANTGELFF. In nucleotides, the CDR3 is TGTGCCAGCAGCTCTGACAGGGCCAACACCGGGGAGCTGTTTTTT. Variable domain in full (rest from reference TRBV11-3 and TRBJ2-2): EAGVVQSPRYKIIEKKQPVAFWCNPISGHNTLYWYLQNLGQGPELLIRYENEEAVDDSQLPKDRFSAERLKGVDSTLKIQPAELGDSAVYLCASSSDRANTGELFFGEGSRLTVL.

CDR3 bases: TGTGCCAGCAGTTCCGGGGTCTCCTACAATGAGCAGTTCTTC. This codes for CASSSGVSYNEQFF. V usage is TRBV5-6 and J usage is TRBJ2-1; possibly TRBD2 for D (5 bases). The V and J ends lost 5 bases and 0 bases respectively, with 9 bases between them. Germline values: CDR1 SGHDT, CDR2 YYEEEE. The CDR3 runs to 14 residues. Full variable domain (outside the CDR3, taken from reference TRBV5-6 and TRBJ2-1): DAGVTQSPTHLIKTRGQQVTLRCSPKSGHDTVSWYQQALGQGPQFIFQYYEEEERQRGNFPDRFSGHQFPNYSSELNVNALLLGDSALYLCASSSGVSYNEQFFGPGTRLTVL.

V usage is TRBV10-1 and J usage is TRBJ1-4; D perhaps matches TRBD1 (6 bases). Trimming took off 3 bases at V and 10 bases at J, with 12 bases between the two ends. This CDR3 spans 13 amino acids. Germline V lookup: CDR1 WNHNN, CDR2 SYGVQD (reference sequence). This CDR3 is CASSEQGKRKLFF. The CDR3 coding sequence is TGCGCCAGCAGTGAACAGGGCAAAAGAAAACTGTTTTTT.

The rearrangement joins TRBV10-1 to TRBJ2-5, with a weak D call TRBD1 (5 bases). This CDR3 is built from 15 residues. The germline CDR1 and CDR2 sequences are WNHNN and SYGVQD (reference sequence). The V end was cut by 1 base, the J end by 2 bases, with 11 bases between. CDR3 sequence reads: CASSELRGKQETQYF. CDR3 in DNA: TGCGCCAGCAGTGAGTTAAGGGGCAAGCAAGAGACCCAGTACTTC.

The chain is built from TRBV10-1 and TRBJ2-2; perhaps TRBD1 as D (6 bases). This CDR3 comprises 15 residues. The germline V and J ends were trimmed by 9 bases and 6 bases, with 20 bases remaining between them. Per germline, CDR1 WNHNN and CDR2 SYGVQD (reference sequence). Here the CDR3 DNA reads TGCGCCAGTCTAAACAGGGTGGGAACACCCGGGGAGCTGTTTTTT. It yields the protein CASLNRVGTPGELFF.

This chain uses TRBV28 with TRBJ2-7; 8 nucleotides line up with TRBD2. The V segment lost 6 bases and the J segment 2 bases; nucleotides outside the gene matches: 12. This CDR3 is built from 16 residues. CDR1 MDHEN and CDR2 SYDVKM come from the germline V gene. This CDR3 reads CASRGEGAGAAYEQYF. CDR3 DNA: TGTGCCAGCAGAGGGGAAGGAGCGGGGGCCGCCTACGAGCAGTACTTC.

The chain is built from TRBV28 and TRBJ2-7; 9 bases match TRBD1. Germline V lookup: CDR1 MDHEN, CDR2 SYDVKM. CDR3 length: 14 amino acids. V was clipped by 3 bases and J by 4 bases; unmatched bases: 4. CDR3 protein: CASSFRGQGYEQYF. The CDR3 region has the DNA TGTGCCAGCAGTTTCCGGGGACAGGGATACGAGCAGTACTTC.

As to this clone: At one of its ends the junction is not consistent with the germline gene, which may arise from a read error. This chain joins TRBV28 and TRBJ1-3; a possible D gene is TRBD1 (5 bases). Germline-derived CDR1 and CDR2 are MDHEN and SYDVKM. The CDR3 is made up of 15 amino acids. The CDR3 DNA reads as TGTGCCAGCAGTTGGGGGGACCCATCTGGGAACACCATATATTTT. Translation: CASSWGDPSGNTIYF.

The chain combines TRBV5-1 with TRBJ2-5; 10 bases align to TRBD2. The CDR3 contains 16 residues. The V and J ends lost 4 bases and 5 bases, in that order; junction bases with no gene match: 11. Germline V gene lookup returns CDR1 SGHRS and CDR2 YFSETQ. CDR3 sequence: CASSLGASGGEETQYF. For the CDR3, the DNA is TGCGCCAGCAGCCTGGGGGCTAGCGGGGGTGAGGAGACCCAGTACTTC.

This rearrangement joins TRBV6-1 to TRBJ1-3; 10 bases match TRBD1. The CDR3 length is 19 residues. V was pared by 1 base and J by 2 bases, with 11 bases of the junction left unmatched. Germline V gene sequence: CDR1 MNHNS, CDR2 SASEGT. The CDR3: CASSEGLGQGKGAGNTIYF. Here the CDR3 DNA reads TGTGCCAGCAGTGAAGGATTGGGACAGGGGAAAGGAGCTGGAAACACCATATATTTT.

This chain links TRBV11-3 with TRBJ2-7; 7 nucleotides align to TRBD1. This CDR3 is 14 amino acids long. Germline CDR1 is SGHNT and CDR2 is YENEEA. Trimming took 5 bases from V and 2 from J; bases not matched to a gene: 6. The CDR3 loop reads CASSLRDSPYEQYF. CDR3 nucleotides: TGTGCCAGCAGCCTCCGGGACAGTCCCTACGAGCAGTACTTC.

The chain has TRBV20-1 and TRBJ1-2; possible D gene TRBD1, 5 bases. The CDR3 is 10 amino acids. Deletions cut 7 bases from V and 8 bases from J, with 11 bases between. Germline V lookup: CDR1 DFQATT, CDR2 SNEGSKA (reference sequence). The CDR3 reads CSGGGKGYTF. For the CDR3, the DNA is TGCAGTGGGGGGGGGAAGGGCTACACCTTC.